This T cell receptor (beta chain) is from a study of blood T cells in healthy people across ages. Findings of the study overall: The unknown donor CMV status may have confounded expanded clonotype changes. Estimated diversity that came from one million T cells was considered an underestimate.

The CDR3 contains 14 residues. The germline gives CDR1 SGHVS, CDR2 FQNEAQ. Trimming removed 2 bases at V and 6 bases at J, with 13 bases between. Extraction of total RNA produced a minimum of 5.5 micrograms from each sample. Points on this clonotype: Its antigen is currently unknown.

The second PCR ran roughly 6 to 11 cycles with a sample-barcoded 5' primer and J-beta primers. One entry per CDR3 protein results from TCRdb running MiXCR on the 5' RACE reads. The data show 600,000 to 850,000 distinct CDR3 sequences, roughly 45% seen once. The source of this sequence is an older woman in good health. Sequenced: blood. The chain employs TRBV7-8 and TRBJ1-1; D is uncertain. CDR3 coding DNA: TGTGCCAGCAGCTTAAGCCAGGCTGGGGCTGAAGCTTTCTTT. Its protein product is CASSLSQAGAEAFF.